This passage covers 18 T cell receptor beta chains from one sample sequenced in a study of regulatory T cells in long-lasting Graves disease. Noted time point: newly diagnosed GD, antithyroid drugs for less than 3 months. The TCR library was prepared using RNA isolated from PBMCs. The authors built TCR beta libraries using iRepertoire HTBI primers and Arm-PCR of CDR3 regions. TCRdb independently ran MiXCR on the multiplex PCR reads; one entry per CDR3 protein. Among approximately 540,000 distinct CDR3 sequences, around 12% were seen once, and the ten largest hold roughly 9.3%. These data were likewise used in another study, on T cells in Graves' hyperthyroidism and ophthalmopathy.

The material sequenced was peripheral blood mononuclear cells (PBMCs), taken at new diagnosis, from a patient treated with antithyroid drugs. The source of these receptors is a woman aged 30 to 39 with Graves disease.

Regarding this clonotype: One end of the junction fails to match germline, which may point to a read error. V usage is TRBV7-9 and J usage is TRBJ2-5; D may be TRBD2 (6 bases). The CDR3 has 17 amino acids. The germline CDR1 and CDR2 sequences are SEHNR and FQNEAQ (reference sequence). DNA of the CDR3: TGTGCTAGCAGCTTGGGCCGGCGCGGGACCCCACAAGAGACCCAGTACTTC. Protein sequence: CASSLGRRGTPQETQYF.

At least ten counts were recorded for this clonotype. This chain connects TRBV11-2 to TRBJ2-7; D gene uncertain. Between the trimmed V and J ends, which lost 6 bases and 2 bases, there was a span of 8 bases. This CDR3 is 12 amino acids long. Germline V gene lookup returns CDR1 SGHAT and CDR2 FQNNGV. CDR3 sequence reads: CASRGHTYEQYF. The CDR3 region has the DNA TGTGCCAGCAGGGGCCATACCTACGAGCAGTACTTC.

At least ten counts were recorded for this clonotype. The CDR3 spells CASSSVGRYGYTF. As DNA, the CDR3 is TGTGCCAGCAGCTCCGTGGGACGGTATGGCTACACCTTC. The chain joins TRBV7-8 to TRBJ1-2, with D tentatively TRBD1 (5 bases). Trimming stripped 4 bases from V and 5 bases from J, with 11 bases between. The CDR3 is made up of 13 amino acids. Germline lookup yields CDR1 SGHVS and CDR2 FQNEAQ.

The CDR3 DNA sequence: TGTGCCAGCAGCTTAGACATACAGAGGTCCTATGGCTACACCTTC. Its protein product is CASSLDIQRSYGYTF. The chain is built from TRBV7-9 and TRBJ1-2; D unresolved. The ends were cut back, 1 base at V and 4 bases at J, with 13 bases in the middle. This CDR3 contains 15 residues. Per the germline V gene, CDR1 is SEHNR and CDR2 is FQNEAQ (reference sequence). Complete variable domain (other parts from reference TRBV7-9 and TRBJ1-2): DTGVSQNPRHKITKRGQNVTFRCDPISEHNRLYWYRQTLGQGPEFLTYFQNEAQLEKSRLLSDRFSAERPKGSFSTLEIQRTEQGDSAMYLCASSLDIQRSYGYTFGSGTRLTVV.

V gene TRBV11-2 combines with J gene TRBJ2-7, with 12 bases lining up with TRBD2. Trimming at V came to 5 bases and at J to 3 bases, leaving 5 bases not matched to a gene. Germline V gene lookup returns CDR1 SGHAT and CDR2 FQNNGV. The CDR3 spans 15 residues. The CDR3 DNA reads TGTGCCAGCAGCCTAGCGGGAGGGCCTAACTACGAGCAGTACTTC. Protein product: CASSLAGGPNYEQYF.

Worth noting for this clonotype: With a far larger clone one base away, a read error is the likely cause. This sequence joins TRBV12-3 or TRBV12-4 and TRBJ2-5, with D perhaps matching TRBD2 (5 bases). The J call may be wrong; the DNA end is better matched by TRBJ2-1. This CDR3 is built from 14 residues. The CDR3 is CASSYGEHYDEQFF. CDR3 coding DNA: TGTGCCAGCAGCTACGGGGAGCACTACGATGAGCAGTTCTTC.

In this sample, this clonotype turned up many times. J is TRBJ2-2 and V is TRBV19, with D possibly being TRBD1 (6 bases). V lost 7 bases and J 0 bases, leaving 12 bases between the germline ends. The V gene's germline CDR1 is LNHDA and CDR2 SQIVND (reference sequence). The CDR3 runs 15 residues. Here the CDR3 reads CASTGGTANTGELFF. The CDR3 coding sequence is TGTGCCAGTACTGGGGGCACAGCGAACACCGGGGAGCTGTTTTTT.

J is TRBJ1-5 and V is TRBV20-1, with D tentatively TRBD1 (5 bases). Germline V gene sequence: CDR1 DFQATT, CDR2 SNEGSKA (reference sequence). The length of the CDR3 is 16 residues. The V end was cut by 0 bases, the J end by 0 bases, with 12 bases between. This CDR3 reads CSARDWGENSNQPQHF. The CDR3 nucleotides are TGCAGTGCTAGAGATTGGGGGGAGAATAGCAATCAGCCCCAGCATTTT.

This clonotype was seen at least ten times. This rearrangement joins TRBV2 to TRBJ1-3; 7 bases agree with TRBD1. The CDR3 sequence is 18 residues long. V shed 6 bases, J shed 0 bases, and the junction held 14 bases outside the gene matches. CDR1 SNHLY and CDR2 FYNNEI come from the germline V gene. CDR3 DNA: TGTGCCAGCAGCCAACAGGGGCCCACACACTCCTCTGGAAACACCATATATTTT. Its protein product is CASSQQGPTHSSGNTIYF.

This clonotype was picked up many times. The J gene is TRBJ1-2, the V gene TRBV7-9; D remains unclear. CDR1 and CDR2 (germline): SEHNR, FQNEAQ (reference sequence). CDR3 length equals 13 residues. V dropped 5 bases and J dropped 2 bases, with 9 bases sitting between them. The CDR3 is CASSPEVNYGYTF. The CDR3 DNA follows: TGTGCCAGCAGCCCCGAAGTGAACTATGGCTACACCTTC.

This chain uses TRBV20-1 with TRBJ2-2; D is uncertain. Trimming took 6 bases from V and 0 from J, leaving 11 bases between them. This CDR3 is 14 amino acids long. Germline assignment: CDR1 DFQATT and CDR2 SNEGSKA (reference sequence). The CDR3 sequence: CSALSNANTGELFF. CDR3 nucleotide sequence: TGCAGTGCCCTATCTAATGCGAACACCGGGGAGCTGTTTTTT.

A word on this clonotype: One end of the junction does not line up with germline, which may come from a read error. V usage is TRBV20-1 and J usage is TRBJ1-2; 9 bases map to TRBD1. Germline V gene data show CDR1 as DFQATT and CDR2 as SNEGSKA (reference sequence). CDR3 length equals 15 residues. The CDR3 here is CSARETGTGNYGYTF. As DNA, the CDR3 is TGCAGTGCAAGAGAAACCGGGACAGGGAACTATGGCTACACCTTC.

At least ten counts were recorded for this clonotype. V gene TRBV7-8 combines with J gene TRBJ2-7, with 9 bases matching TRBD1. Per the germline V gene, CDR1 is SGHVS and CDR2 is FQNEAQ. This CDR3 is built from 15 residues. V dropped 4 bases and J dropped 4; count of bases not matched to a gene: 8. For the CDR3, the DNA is TGTGCCAGCAGCTATACAGGGGGCGGAGATTACGAGCAGTACTTC. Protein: CASSYTGGGDYEQYF.

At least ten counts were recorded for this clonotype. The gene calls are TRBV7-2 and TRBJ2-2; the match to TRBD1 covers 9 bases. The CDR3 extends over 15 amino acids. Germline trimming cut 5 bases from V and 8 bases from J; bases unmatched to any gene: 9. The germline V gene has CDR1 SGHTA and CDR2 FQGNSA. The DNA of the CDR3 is TGTGCCAGCAGCCCCGGGACAGGGATTACAGGGGAGCTGTTTTTT. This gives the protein CASSPGTGITGELFF.

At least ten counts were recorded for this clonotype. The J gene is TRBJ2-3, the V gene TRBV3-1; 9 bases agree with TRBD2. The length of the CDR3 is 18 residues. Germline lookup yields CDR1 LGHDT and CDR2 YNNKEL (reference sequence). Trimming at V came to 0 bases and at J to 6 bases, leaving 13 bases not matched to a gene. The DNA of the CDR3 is TGTGCCAGCAGCCAAGAAGGGGTAGCGGGAGCCATTGTGGATACGCAGTATTTT. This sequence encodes CASSQEGVAGAIVDTQYF.

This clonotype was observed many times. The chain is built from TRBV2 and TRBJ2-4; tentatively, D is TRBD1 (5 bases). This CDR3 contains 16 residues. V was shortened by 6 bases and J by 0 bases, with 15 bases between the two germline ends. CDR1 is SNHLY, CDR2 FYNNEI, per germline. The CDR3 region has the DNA TGTGCCAGCAGGACATTGGGGCCTCTAGCCAAAAACATTCAGTACTTC. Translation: CASRTLGPLAKNIQYF.

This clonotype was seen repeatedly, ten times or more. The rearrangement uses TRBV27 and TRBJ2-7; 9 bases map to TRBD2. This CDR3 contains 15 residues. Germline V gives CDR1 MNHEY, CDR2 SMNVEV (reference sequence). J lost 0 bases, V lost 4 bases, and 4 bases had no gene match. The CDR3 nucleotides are TGTGCCAGCAGTTCGTTAGCGGGAGACTCCTACGAGCAGTACTTC. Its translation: CASSSLAGDSYEQYF.

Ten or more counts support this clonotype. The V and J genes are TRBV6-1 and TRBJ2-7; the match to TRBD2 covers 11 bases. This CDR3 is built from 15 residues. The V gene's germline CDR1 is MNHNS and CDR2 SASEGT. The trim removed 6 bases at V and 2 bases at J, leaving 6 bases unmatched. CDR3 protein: CASSAQTSGTYEQYF. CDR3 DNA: TGTGCCAGCAGCGCTCAGACTAGCGGGACCTACGAGCAGTACTTC.